This note documents a single TCR beta chain sequence. The sample comes from a study of shared clonotypes between healthy human individuals. Using immunoSEQ multiplex PCR, the repertoire was profiled, and TCRdb retains in-frame clones only, with some absent. The sample carries about 490,000 clones, around four fifths recorded once. Germline V gene lookup returns CDR1 MDHEN and CDR2 SYDVKM. The V gene lost 7 bases and the J gene lost 0 bases, with 22 bases spanning the gap. The CDR3 spans 18 residues. This clonotype was sampled from a woman between 40 and 50 years old in good health. Some clones in this sample may be carry-over from other donors' samples. Source material: PBMCs. The chain carries TRBV28 and TRBJ2-1; tentatively, D is TRBD1 or TRBD2 (5 bases each). In DNA form, the CDR3 reads TGTGCCAGCATGCCCCCCGAGGGACGGGTTACCTCCTACAATGAGCAGTTCTTC. Protein: CASMPPEGRVTSYNEQFF.